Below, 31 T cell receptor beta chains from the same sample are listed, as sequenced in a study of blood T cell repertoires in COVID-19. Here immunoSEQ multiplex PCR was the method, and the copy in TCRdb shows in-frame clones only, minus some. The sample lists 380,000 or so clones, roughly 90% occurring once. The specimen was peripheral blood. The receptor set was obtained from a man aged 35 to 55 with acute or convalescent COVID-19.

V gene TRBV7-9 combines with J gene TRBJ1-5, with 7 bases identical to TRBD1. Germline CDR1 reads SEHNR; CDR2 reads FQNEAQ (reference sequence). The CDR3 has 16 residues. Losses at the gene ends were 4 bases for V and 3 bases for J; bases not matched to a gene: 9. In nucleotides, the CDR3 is TGTGCCAGCAGCTCTGGTCGACAGGGTCCCAATCAGCCCCAGCATTTT. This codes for CASSSGRQGPNQPQHF. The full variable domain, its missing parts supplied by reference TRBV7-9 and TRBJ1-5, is DTGVSQNPRHKITKRGQNVTFRCDPISEHNRLYWYRQTLGQGPEFLTYFQNEAQLEKSRLLSDRFSAERPKGSFSTLEIQRTEQGDSAMYLCASSSGRQGPNQPQHFGDGTRLSIL.

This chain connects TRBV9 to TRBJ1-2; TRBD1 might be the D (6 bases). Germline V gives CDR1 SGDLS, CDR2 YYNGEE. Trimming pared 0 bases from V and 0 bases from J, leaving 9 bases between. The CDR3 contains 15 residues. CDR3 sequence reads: CASSVEAGANYGYTF. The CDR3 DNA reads TGTGCCAGCAGCGTAGAGGCAGGGGCTAACTATGGCTACACCTTC.

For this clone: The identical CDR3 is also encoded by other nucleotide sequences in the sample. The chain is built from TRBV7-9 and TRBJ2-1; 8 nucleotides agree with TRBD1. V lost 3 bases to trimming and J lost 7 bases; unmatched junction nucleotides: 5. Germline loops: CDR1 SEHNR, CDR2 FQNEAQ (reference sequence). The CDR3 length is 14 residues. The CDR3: CASSFNRGLNEQFF. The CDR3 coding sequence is TGTGCCAGCAGCTTTAACAGGGGGTTGAATGAGCAGTTCTTC.

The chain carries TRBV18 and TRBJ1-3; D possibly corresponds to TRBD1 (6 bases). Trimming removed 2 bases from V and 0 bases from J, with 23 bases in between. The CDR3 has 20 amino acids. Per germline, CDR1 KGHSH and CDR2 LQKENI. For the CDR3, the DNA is TGTGCCAGCTCACCAGAACCACAGGGTATGGCTCAGAGCTCTGGAAACACCATATATTTT. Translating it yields CASSPEPQGMAQSSGNTIYF.

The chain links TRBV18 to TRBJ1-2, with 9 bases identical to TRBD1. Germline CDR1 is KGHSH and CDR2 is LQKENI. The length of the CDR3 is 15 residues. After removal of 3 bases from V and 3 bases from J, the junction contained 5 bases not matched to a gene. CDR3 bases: TGTGCCAGCTCACCTGACAGGGGGAATGACTATGGCTACACCTTC. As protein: CASSPDRGNDYGYTF.

CDR3 in amino acids: CASSGGRGYTF. The CDR3 bases are TGTGCCAGCAGCGGAGGACGTGGCTACACCTTC. This chain uses TRBV3-1 (or the pseudogene TRBV3-2) with TRBJ1-2, with D hard to call. The CDR3 is 11 residues long. Trimming cost V 5 bases and J 7 bases, with 8 bases left between them. CDR1 is LGHDT, CDR2 YNNKEL, per germline (reference sequence).

In nucleotides, the CDR3 is TGTGCCAGCAGCGCCAAGACTAGCGGGAGTTCTCTTCGTCGGGAGACCCAGTACTTC. This gives the protein CASSAKTSGSSLRRETQYF. This rearrangement joins TRBV7-8 to TRBJ2-5; 12 positions match TRBD2. The germline CDR1 and CDR2 sequences are SGHVS and FQNEAQ. The CDR3 is 19 residues long. After removal of 5 bases from V and 5 bases from J, the junction contained 18 bases not matched to a gene.

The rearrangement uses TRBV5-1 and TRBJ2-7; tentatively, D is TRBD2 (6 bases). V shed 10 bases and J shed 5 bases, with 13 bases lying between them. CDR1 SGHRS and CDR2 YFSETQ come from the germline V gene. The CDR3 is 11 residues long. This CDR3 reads CAFGGVHEQYF. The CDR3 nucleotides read TGCGCCTTCGGCGGGGTCCACGAGCAGTACTTC.

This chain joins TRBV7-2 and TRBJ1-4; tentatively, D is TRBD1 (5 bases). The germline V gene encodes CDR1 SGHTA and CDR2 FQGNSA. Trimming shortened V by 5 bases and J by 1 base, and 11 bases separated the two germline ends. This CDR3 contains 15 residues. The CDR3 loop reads CASSRNGGTNEKLFF. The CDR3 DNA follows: TGTGCCAGCAGCCGTAACGGGGGAACTAATGAAAAACTGTTTTTT.

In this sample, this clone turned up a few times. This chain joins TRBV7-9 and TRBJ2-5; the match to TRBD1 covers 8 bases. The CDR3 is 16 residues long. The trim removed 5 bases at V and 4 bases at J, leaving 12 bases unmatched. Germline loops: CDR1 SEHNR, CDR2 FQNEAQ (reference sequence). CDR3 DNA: TGTGCCAGCAGCGGGACCACAGGGGGAAGGCGAGAGACCCAGTACTTC. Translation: CASSGTTGGRRETQYF.

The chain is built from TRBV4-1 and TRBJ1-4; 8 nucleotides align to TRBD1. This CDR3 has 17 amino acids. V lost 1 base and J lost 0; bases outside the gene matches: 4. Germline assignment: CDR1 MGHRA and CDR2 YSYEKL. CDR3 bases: TGCGCCAGCAGCCAAGGTCCAGGGGGCGCAACTAATGAAAAACTGTTTTTT. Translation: CASSQGPGGATNEKLFF.

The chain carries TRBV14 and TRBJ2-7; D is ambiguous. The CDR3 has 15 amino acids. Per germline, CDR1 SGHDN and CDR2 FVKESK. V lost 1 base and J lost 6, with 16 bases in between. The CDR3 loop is CASSQGQLQIREQYF. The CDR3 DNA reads TGTGCCAGCAGCCAAGGCCAACTACAAATCCGCGAGCAGTACTTC. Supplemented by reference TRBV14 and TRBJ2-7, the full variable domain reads EAGVTQFPSHSVIEKGQTVTLRCDPISGHDNLYWYRRVMGKEIKFLLHFVKESKQDESGMPNNRFLAERTGGTYSTLKVQPAELEDSGVYFCASSQGQLQIREQYFGPGTRLTVT.

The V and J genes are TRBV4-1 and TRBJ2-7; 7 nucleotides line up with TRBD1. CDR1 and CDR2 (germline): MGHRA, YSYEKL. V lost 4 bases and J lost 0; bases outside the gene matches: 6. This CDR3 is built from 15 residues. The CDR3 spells CASSPSRDSSYEQYF. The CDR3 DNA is TGCGCCAGCAGCCCTTCCCGGGACAGCTCCTACGAGCAGTACTTC.

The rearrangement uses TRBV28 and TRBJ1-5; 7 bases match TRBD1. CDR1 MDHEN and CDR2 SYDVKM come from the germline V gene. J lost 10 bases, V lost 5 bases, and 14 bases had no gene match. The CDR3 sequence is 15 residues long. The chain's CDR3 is CASSRGQAPRSPQHF. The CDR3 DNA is TGTGCCAGCAGTCGAGGACAGGCCCCTCGTTCTCCCCAGCATTTT.

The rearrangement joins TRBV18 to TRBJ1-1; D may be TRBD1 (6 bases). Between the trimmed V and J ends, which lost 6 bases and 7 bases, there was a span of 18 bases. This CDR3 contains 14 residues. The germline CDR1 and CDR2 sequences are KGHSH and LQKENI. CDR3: CASSRTPGQREAFF. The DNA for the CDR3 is TGTGCCAGCTCGCGTACTCCCGGACAGCGTGAAGCTTTCTTT.

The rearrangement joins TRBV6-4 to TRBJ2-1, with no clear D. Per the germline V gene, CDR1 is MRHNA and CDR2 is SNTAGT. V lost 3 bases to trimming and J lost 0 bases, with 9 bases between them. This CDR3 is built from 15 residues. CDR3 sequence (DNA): TGTGCCAGCAGTGAAAGCGTGAGCTCCTACAATGAGCAGTTCTTC. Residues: CASSESVSSYNEQFF.

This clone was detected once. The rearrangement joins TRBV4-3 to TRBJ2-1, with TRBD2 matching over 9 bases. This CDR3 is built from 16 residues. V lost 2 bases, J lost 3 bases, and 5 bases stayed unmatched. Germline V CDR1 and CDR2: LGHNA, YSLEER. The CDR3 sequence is CASSQWLRGGYNEQFF. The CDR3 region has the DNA TGCGCCAGCAGCCAATGGTTGCGGGGGGGCTACAATGAGCAGTTCTTC.

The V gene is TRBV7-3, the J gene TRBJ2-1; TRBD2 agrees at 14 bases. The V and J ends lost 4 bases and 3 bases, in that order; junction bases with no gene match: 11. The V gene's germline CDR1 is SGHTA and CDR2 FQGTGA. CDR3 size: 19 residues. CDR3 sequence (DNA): TGTGCCAGCAGCTCGGGACTAGCGGGGGACCAATTTGACTACAATGAGCAGTTCTTC. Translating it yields CASSSGLAGDQFDYNEQFF.

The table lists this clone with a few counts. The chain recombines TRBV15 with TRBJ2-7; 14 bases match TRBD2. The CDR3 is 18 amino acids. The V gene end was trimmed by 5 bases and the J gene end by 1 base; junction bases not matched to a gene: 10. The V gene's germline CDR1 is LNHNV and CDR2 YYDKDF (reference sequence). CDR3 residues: CATSGLAGGRGESYEQYF. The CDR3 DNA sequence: TGTGCCACCAGCGGACTAGCGGGGGGACGAGGCGAGTCCTACGAGCAGTACTTC.

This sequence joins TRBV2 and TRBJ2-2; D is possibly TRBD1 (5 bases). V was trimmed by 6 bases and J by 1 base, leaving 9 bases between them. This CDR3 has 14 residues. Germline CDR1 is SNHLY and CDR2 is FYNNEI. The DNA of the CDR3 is TGTGCCAGCAGGGCCAGGGAGAACACCGGGGAGCTGTTTTTT. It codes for CASRARENTGELFF.

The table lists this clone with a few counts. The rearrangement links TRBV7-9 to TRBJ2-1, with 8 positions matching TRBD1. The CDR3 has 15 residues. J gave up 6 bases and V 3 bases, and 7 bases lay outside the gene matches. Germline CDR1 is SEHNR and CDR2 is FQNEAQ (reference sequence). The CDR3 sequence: CASSFQWTGINEQFF. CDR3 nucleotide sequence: TGTGCCAGCAGCTTTCAATGGACAGGGATCAATGAGCAGTTCTTC.

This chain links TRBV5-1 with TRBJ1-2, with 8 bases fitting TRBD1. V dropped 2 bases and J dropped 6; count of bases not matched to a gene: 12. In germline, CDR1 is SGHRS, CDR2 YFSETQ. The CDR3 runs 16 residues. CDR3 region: CASSLNGQGSHHGYTF. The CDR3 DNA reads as TGCGCCAGCAGCTTAAATGGACAGGGAAGTCACCATGGCTACACCTTC.

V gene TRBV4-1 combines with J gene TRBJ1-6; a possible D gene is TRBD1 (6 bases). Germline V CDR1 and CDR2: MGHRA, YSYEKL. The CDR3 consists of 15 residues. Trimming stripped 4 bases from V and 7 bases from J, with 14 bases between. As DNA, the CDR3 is TGCGCCAGCAGCCGTACAGGGAGTGTAAATTCACCCCTCCACTTT. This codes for CASSRTGSVNSPLHF.

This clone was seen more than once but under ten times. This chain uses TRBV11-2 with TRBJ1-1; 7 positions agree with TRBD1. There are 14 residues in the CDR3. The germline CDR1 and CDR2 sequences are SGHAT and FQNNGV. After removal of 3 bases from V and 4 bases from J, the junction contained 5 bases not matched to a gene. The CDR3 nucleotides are TGTGCCAGCAGCTTTGGAGGGGGCAGCACTGAAGCTTTCTTT. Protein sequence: CASSFGGGSTEAFF.

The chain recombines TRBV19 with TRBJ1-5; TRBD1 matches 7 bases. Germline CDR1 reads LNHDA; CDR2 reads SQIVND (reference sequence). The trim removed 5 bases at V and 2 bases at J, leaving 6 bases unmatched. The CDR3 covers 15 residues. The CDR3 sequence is CASSYPQGRNQPQHF. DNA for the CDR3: TGTGCCAGTAGTTACCCACAGGGGCGCAATCAGCCCCAGCATTTT.

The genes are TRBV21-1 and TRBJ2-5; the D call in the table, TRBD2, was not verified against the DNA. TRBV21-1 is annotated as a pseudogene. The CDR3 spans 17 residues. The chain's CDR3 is CASSKPGLAGNQETQYF. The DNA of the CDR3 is TGTGCCAGCAGCAAACCCGGACTAGCGGGGAACCAAGAGACCCAGTACTTC.

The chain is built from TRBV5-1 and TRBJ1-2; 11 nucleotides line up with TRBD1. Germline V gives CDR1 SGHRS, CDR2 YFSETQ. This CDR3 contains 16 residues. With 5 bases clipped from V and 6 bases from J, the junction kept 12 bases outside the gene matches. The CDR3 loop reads CASRRTGGRLSDGYTF. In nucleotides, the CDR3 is TGCGCCAGCAGGAGGACAGGGGGCCGCCTATCTGATGGCTACACCTTC.

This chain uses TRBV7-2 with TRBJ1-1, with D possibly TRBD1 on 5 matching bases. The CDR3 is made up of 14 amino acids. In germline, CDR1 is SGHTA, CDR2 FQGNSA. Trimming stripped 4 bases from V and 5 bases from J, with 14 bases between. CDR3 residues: CASSSKRGGTEAFF. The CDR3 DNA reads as TGTGCCAGCAGCTCAAAAAGGGGTGGGACTGAAGCTTTCTTT.

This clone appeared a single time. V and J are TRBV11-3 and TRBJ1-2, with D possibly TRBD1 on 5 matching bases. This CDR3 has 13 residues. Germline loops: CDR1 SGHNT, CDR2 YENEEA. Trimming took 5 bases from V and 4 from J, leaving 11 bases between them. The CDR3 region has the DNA TGTGCCAGCAGCGCGCCTACAGGCTATGGCTACACCTTC. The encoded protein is CASSAPTGYGYTF.

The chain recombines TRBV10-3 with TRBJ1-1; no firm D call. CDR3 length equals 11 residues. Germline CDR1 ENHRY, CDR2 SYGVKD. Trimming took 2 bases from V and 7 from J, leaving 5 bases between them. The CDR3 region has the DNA TGTGCCATCAGTGAGACGGGTGAAGCTTTCTTT. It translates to CAISETGEAFF.

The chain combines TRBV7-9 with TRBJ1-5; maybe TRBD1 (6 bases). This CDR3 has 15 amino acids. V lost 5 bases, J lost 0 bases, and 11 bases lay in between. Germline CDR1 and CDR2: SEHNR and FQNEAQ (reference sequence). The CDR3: CASSPGHGSNQPQHF. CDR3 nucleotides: TGTGCCAGCAGCCCGGGACACGGTAGCAATCAGCCCCAGCATTTT.